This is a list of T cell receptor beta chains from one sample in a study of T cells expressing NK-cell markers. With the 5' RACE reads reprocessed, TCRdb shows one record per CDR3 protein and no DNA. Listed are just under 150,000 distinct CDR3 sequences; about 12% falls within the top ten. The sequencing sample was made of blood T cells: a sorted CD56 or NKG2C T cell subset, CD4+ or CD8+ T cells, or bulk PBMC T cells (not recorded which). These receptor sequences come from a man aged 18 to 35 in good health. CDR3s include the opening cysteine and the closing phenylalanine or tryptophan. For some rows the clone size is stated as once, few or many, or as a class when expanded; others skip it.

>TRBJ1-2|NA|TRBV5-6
CASSTGEGYGYTF
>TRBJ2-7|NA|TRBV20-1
CSAPWTGVRYF
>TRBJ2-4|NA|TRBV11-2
CASSFGGLNIQYF
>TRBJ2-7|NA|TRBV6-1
CASRGLAGGLYEQYF
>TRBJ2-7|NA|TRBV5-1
CASSPTSPFLYEQYF
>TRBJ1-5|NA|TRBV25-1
CASSEYRFDQPQHF
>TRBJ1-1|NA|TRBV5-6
CASSLGTGEAFF
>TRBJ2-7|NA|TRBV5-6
CASSLGDSAYEQYF
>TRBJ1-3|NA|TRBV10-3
CAISEQVSGNTIYF
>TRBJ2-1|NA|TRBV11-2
CASSLTSGSPPVSNEQFF
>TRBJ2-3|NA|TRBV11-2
CASSPGQGGDTQYF
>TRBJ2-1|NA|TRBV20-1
CSASNPASGKWSSYNEQFF
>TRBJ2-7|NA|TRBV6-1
CASGPGTGGGEQYF
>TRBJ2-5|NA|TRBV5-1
CASSLALGLTQETQYF
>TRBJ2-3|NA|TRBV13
CASRGGTSTDTQYF
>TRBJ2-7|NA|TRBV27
CASSSRDSVYEQYF
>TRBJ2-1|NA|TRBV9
CASSPQGAGAWNEQFF
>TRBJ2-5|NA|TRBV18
CASQTRGETQYF
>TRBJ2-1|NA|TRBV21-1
CASHPNGSPYNEQFF
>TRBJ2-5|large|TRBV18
CASSPLREETQYF
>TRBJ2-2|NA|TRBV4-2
CASSQPPGLQSDGELFF
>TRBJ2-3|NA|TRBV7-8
CASTGQRGGDTQYF
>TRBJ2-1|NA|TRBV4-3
CASSQDLMRGVYNEQFF
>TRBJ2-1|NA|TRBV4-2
CASSQDVDRGEEFF
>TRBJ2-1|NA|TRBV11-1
CASSFPQGLGISYNEQFF
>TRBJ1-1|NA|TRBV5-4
CASSAVPNTEAFF
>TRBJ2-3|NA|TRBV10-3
CAISDFDRTDTQYF
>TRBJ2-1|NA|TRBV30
CAWREKWGLQFF
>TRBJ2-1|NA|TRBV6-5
CASSYESPSASYNEQFF
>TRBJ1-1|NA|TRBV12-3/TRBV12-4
CASRYTYDSLEAFF
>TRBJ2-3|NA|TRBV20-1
CSASSGRLKNTQYF
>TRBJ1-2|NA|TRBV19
CASRRPGTGIYGYTF
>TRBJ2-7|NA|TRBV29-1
CSVETEVAYEQYF
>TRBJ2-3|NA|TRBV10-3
CAIKGVLAGEDTQYF
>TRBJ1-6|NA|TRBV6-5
CASSFLSPVPPTPLHF
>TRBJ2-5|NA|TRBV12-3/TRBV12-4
CASRDSAGGGTQYF
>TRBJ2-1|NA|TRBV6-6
CASSYSGAGEQFF
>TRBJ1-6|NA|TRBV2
CASMTTGGSPLHF
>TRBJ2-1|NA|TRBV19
CASSILTGTGAYNEQFF
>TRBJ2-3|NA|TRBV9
CASSGLAEDTQYF
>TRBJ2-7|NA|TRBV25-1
CASEGTGSSEQYF
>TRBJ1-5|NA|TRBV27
CASRLHPGTGDNQPQHF
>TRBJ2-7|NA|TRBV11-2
CASSIDFYEQYF
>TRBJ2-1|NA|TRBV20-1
CSASSAASSYNEQFF
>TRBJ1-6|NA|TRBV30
CAWSHPGSYNSPLHF
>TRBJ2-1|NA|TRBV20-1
CSASSRGPLNEQFF
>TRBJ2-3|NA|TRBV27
CASSVSGTFGDTQYF
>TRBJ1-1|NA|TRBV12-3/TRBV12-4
CASSLLPGANTEAFF
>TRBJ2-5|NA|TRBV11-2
CASSLDDRFDQETQYF
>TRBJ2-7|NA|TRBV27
CASSWSRDPYEQYF
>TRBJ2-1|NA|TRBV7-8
CASSLARLDSLVNEQFF
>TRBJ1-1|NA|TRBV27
CASSWAGDTEAFF
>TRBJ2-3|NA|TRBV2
CASRVVDSGRTDTQYF
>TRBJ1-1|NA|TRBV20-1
CSARAVGGGPAEDTEAFF
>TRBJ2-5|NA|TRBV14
CASSQDLAGDPETQYF